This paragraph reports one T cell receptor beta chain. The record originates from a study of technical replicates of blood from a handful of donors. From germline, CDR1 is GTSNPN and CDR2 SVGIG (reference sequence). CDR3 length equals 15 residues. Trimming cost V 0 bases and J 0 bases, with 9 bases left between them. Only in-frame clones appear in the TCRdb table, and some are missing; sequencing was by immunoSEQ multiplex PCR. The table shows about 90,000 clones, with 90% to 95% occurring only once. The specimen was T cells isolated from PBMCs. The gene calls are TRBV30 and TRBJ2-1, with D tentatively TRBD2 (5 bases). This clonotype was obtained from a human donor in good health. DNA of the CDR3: TGTGCCTGGAGTGTACGAGGGAGCTCCTACAATGAGCAGTTCTTC. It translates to CAWSVRGSSYNEQFF. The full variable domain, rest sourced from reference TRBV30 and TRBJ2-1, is SQTIHQWPATLVQPVGSPLSLECTVEGTSNPNLYWYRQAAGRGLQLLFYSVGIGQISSEVPQNLSASRPQDRQFILSSKKLLLSDSGFYLCAWSVRGSSYNEQFFGPGTRLTVL.